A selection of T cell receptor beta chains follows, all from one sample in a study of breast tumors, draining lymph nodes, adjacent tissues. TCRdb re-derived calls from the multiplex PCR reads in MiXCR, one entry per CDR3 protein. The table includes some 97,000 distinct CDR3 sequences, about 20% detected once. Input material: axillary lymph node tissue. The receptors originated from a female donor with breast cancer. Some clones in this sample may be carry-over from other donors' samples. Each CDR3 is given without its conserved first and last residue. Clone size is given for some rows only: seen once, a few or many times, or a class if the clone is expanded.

ASSLRNGSSYEQY | TRBV11-3 | many
AISDTGNTIY | TRBV10-3 | many
SARGLRGPDTQY | TRBV20-1 | many
ASSQGPLGASGYT | TRBV3-1 | many
ASIPETGSYEQY | TRBV2 | many
SARGQGSDT | TRBV20-1 | many
ASSPPIRGRETQY | TRBV5-1 | many
ASSPGQGGYYEQY | TRBV5-1 | NA
ASSPTLEFGNTIY | TRBV3-1 | NA
ASSFSVNNEQF | TRBV4-1 | many
ASSLDRTLDQPQH | TRBV7-8 | many
ASPGLAGAETQY | TRBV19 | many
ASSPLGRTSSYEQY | TRBV9 | many
ASSLGPGQGSNWEKLF | TRBV5-4 | NA
ASSSPPSYERY | TRBV6-2/TRBV6-3 | NA
ATSSPNPRDVTYGYT | TRBV15 | many
ASSYSRQVTTEAF | TRBV6-5 | NA
ASANRALQETQY | TRBV18 | few
ASSRTALASTDTQY | TRBV7-9 | many
ASSKQGRRMNTEAF | TRBV19 | once
ASSARGGRDSTDTQY | TRBV9 | many
ASFVTGGTEAF | TRBV12-3/TRBV12-4 | few
ASSPRTGASEQF | TRBV7-3 | many
ASSSLPGTDTQY | TRBV5-5 | many
AWSASGAGGYT | TRBV30 | many
ATSRAGGVYGYT | TRBV15 | many
ASSLPGVEQF | TRBV7-9 | many
ASHLSGNQPQH | TRBV2 | many
ASSLLGRSETQY | TRBV27 | many
ASRLNLRQGGNSPLH | TRBV3-1 | many
ASRPDSTGGQPQH | TRBV6-1 | many
SAVKTRGMGQPQH | TRBV20-1 | many
ASTQLRSGNTIY | TRBV7-9 | few
ASSLSARGWDEQY | TRBV11-2 | many
ASSQDDSGFYGYT | TRBV4-2 | many
ASSQGGISNQPQH | TRBV3-1 | few
ASSRQLGTGSYEQY | TRBV2 | many
ASSSNRGPNTGELF | TRBV11-3 | many
SASPRYNEQF | TRBV20-1 | many
ASSLNGGRGYEQF | TRBV7-8 | many
ASSPGGQGGNEQF | TRBV18 | few
ASSQGLGPFGYT | TRBV3-1 | many
ASSLRTSGNSYNEQF | TRBV5-5 | many